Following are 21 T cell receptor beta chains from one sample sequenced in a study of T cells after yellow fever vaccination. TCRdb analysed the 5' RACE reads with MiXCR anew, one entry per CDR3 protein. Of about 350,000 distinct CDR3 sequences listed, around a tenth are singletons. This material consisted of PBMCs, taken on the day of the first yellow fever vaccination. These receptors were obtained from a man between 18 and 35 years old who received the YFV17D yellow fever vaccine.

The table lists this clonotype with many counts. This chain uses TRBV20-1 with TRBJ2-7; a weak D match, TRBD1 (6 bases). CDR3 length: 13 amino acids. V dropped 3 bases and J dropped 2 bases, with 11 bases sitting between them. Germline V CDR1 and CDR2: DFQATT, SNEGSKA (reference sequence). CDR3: CSARTGTTYEQYF. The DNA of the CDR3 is TGCAGTGCTAGGACCGGGACAACCTACGAGCAGTACTTC.

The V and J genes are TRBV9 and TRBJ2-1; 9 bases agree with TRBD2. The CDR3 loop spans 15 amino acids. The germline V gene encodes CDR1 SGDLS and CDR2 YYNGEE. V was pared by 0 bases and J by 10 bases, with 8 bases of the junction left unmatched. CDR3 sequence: CASSVAQRGASEQFF. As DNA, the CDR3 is TGTGCCAGCAGCGTAGCCCAGCGGGGGGCCTCCGAGCAGTTCTTC.

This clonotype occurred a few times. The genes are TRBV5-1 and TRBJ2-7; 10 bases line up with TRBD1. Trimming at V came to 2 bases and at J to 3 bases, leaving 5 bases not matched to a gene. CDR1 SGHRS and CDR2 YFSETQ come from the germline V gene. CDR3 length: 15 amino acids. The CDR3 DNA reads TGCGCCAGCAGCTTAGGGACAGGGGCGAGCTACGAGCAGTACTTC. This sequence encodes CASSLGTGASYEQYF.

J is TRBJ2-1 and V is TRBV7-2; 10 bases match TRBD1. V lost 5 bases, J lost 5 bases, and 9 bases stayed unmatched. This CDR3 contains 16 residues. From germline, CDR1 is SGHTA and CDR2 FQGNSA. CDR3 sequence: CASSHPPGQGNNEQFF. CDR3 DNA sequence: TGTGCCAGCAGCCACCCCCCGGGACAGGGGAACAATGAGCAGTTCTTC.

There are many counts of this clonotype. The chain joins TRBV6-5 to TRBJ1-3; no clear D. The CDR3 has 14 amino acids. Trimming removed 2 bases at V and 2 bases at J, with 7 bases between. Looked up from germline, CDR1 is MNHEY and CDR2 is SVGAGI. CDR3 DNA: TGTGCCAGCAGTTACCTCACAGCTGGAAACACCATATATTTT. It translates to CASSYLTAGNTIYF.

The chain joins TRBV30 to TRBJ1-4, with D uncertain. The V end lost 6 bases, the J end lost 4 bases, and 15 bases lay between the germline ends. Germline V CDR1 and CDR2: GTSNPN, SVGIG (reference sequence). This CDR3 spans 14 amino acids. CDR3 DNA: TGTGCCTGTCCCACGGGGATTTTTAATGAAAAACTGTTTTTT. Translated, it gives CACPTGIFNEKLFF.

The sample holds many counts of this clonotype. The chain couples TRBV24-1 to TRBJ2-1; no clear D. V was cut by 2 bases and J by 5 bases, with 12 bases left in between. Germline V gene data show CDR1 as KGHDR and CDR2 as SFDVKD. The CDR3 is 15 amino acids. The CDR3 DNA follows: TGTGCCACCAGTGATTATGGCTCAGCTAACAATGAGCAGTTCTTC. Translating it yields CATSDYGSANNEQFF.

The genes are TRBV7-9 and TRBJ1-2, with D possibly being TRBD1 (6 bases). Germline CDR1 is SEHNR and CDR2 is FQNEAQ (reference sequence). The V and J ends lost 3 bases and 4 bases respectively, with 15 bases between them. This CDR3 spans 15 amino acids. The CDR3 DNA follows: TGTGCCAGCAGCTTTAGACAGGACCTGTTCTATGGCTACACCTTC. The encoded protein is CASSFRQDLFYGYTF.

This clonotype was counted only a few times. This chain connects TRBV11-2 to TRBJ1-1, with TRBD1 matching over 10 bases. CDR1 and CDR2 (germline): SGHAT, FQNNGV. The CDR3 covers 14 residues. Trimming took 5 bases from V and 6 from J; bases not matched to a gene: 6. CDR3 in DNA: TGTGCCAGCAGCCCGGGACAGGGGCGACCTGAAGCTTTCTTT. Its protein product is CASSPGQGRPEAFF.

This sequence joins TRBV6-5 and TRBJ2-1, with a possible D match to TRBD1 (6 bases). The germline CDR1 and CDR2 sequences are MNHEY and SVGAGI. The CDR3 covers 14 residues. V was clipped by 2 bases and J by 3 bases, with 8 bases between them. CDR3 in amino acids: CASSYRDIYNEQFF. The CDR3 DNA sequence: TGTGCCAGCAGTTACCGGGACATCTACAATGAGCAGTTCTTC.

The CDR3 reads CASSPVGGLDTEAFF. The CDR3, as DNA: TGTGCCAGCAGTCCGGTGGGGGGGCTCGACACTGAAGCTTTCTTT. The chain is built from TRBV27 and TRBJ1-1; D is possibly TRBD1 (6 bases). The CDR3 runs 15 residues. Germline lookup yields CDR1 MNHEY and CDR2 SMNVEV (reference sequence). V gave up 5 bases and J gave up 3 bases, with 16 bases separating them.

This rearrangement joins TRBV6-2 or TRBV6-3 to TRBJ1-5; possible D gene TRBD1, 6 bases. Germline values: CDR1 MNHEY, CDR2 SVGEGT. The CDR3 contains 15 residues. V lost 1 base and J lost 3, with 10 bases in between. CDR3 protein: CASSYLQGFNQPQHF. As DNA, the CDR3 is TGTGCCAGCAGTTACTTACAGGGTTTCAATCAGCCCCAGCATTTT.

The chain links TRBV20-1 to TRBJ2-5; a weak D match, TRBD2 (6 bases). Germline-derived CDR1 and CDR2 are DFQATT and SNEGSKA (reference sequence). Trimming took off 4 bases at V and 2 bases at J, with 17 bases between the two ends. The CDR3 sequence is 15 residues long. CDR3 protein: CSAKRGPGEQETQYF. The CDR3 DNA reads TGCAGTGCTAAGAGGGGACCGGGGGAACAAGAGACCCAGTACTTC.

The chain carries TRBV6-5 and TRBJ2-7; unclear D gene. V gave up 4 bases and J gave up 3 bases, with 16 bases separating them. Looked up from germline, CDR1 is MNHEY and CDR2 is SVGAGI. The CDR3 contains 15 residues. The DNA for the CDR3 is TGTGCCAGCAGTTCCCTAGAAAATGTGGGCTACGAGCAGTACTTC. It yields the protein CASSSLENVGYEQYF.

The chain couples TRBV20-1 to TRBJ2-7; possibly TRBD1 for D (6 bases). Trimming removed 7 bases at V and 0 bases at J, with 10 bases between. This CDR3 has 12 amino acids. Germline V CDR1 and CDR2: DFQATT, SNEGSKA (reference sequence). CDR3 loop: CSVGQSSYEQYF. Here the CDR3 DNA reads TGCAGTGTTGGACAGAGCTCCTACGAGCAGTACTTC.

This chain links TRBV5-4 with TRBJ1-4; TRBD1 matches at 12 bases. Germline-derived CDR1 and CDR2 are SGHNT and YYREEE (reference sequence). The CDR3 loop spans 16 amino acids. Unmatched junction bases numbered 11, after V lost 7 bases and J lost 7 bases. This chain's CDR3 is CASSGTGGTGSEKLFF. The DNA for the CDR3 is TGTGCCAGCTCCGGGACAGGGGGCACTGGGAGTGAAAAACTGTTTTTT.

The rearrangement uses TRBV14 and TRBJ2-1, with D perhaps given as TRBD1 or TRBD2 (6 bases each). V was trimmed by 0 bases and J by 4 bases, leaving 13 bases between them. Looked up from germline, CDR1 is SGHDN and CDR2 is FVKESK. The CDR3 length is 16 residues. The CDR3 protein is CASSQELQGLYNEQFF. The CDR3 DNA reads TGTGCCAGCAGCCAAGAATTACAGGGACTTTACAATGAGCAGTTCTTC.

Here the CDR3 DNA reads TGCAGTGCTAGTCCCCCGGACAGGGGGCTCGACGAGCAGTACTTC. The encoded protein is CSASPPDRGLDEQYF. V and J are TRBV20-1 and TRBJ2-7; TRBD1 matches at 11 bases. Germline CDR1 and CDR2: DFQATT and SNEGSKA (reference sequence). The CDR3 runs to 15 residues. The J segment lost 5 bases and the V segment lost 3 bases, leaving 9 bases of the junction unmatched.

CDR3 loop: CASSLLPRGGGYTF. In DNA, the CDR3 is TGTGCCAGCAGTTTACTCCCCAGGGGTGGTGGCTACACCTTC. The gene calls are TRBV12-3 or TRBV12-4 and TRBJ1-2, with D maybe TRBD1 (6 bases). The CDR3 consists of 14 residues. V shed 2 bases and J shed 7 bases, with 14 bases lying between them.

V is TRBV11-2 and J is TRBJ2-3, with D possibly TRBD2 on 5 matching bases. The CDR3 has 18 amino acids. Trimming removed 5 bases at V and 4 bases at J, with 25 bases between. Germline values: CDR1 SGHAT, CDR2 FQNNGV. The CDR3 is CASSRSRLLAGNADTQYF. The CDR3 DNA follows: TGTGCCAGCAGCCGAAGTCGTTTATTGGCGGGCAACGCAGATACGCAGTATTTT.

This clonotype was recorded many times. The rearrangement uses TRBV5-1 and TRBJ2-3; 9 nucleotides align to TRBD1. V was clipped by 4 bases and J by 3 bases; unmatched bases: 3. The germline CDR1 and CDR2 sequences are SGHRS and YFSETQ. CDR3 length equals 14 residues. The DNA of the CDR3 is TGCGCCAGCAGCCCGGACAGGGGAACAGATACGCAGTATTTT. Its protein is CASSPDRGTDTQYF.